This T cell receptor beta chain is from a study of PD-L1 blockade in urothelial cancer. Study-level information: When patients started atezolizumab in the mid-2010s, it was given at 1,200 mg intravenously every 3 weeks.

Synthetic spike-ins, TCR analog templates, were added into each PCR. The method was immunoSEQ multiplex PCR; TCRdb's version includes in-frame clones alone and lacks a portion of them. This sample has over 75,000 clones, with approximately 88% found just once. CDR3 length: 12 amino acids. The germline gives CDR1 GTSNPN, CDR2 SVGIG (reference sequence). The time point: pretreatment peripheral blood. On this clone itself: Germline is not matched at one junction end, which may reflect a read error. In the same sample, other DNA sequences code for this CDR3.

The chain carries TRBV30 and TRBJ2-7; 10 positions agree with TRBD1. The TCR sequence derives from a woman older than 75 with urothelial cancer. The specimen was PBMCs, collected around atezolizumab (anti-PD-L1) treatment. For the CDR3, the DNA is TGCGCCTGGATGGGACAGGGGAACGAGCAGTACTTC. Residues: CAWMGQGNEQYF.